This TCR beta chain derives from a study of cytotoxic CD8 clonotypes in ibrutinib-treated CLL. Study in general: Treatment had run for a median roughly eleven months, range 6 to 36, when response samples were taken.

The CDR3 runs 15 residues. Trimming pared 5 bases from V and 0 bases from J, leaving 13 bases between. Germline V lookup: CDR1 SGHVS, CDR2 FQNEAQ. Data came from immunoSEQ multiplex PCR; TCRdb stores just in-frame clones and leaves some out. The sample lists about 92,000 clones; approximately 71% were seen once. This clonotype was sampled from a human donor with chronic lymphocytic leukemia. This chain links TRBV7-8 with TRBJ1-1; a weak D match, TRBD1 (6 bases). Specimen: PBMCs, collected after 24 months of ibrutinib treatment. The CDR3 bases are TGTGCCAGCAGCACCAACAGGGTGATGAACACTGAAGCTTTCTTT. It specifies CASSTNRVMNTEAFF.